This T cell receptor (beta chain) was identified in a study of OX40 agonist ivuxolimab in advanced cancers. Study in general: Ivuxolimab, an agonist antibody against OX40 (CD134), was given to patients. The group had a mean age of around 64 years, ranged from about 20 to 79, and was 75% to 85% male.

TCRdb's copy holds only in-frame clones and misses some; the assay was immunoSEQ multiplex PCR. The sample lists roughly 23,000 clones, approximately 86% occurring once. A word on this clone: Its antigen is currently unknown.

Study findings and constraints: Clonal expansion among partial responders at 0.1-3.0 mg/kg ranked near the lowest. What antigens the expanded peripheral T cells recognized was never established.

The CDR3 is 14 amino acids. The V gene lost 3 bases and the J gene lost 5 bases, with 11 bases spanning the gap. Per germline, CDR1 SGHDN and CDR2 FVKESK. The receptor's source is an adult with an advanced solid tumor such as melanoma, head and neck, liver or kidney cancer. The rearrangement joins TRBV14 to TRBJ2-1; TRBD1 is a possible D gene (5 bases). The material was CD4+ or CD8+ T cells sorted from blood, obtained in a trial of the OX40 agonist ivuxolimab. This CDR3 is CASSHFRADNEQFF. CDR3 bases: TGTGCCAGCAGCCATTTCAGGGCCGACAATGAGCAGTTCTTC.